The 30 T cell receptor beta chains below come from one sample, sequenced in a study of T cells in Graves' hyperthyroidism and ophthalmopathy (dated by TCRdb to between 2018 and 2021). Library creation used multiplex PCR. Sequencer: Illumina HiSeq 2000. TCR beta CDR3 regions were amplified from RNA transcripts. For the first round of RT-PCR on the TCR CDR3, the HTBI primer set was used together with the Qiagen OneStep RT-PCR kit. Starting from the raw public reads, TCRdb applied fastp trimming at Q25, assembled clones with MiXCR and retained in-frame beta chains. A single entry per CDR3 protein holds the most common genes and DNA from its merged rows. This sample gives approximately 410,000 distinct CDR3 sequences in total; roughly an eighth of them show up just once. More than 4.5% of the sample rests with the top ten. The specimen was blood. The source of these receptors is a woman between 18 and 29 years old with Graves' hyperthyroidism.

V usage is TRBV29-1 and J usage is TRBJ1-4, with D maybe TRBD1 (6 bases). Between the trimmed V and J ends, which lost 0 bases and 11 bases, there was a span of 16 bases. Germline V lookup: CDR1 SQVTM, CDR2 ANQGSEA. CDR3 size: 14 residues. CDR3 loop: CSVEDGQGKGKLFF. The DNA of the CDR3 is TGCAGCGTTGAAGATGGGCAGGGGAAGGGGAAACTGTTTTTT.

The rearrangement joins TRBV9 to TRBJ2-1; D remains unclear. The CDR3 is 14 residues long. Trimming pared 3 bases from V and 2 bases from J, leaving 9 bases between. CDR1 is SGDLS and CDR2 is YYNGEE in the germline V gene. Here the CDR3 DNA reads TGTGCCAGCAGCGCCGGCCTCACCTACAATGAGCAGTTCTTC. Protein product: CASSAGLTYNEQFF.

J is TRBJ2-1 and V is TRBV6-5; 8 bases are shared with TRBD1. The junction had 9 bases not matched to a gene; V was cut back by 4 bases and J by 7 bases. The CDR3 contains 15 residues. The germline V gene encodes CDR1 MNHEY and CDR2 SVGAGI. This chain's CDR3 is CASSFGQGAGNEQFF. Written as DNA, the CDR3 is TGTGCCAGCAGTTTTGGCCAGGGGGCGGGGAATGAGCAGTTCTTC.

This clonotype was counted a few times. The rearrangement joins TRBV5-5 to TRBJ1-1, with D unresolved. The CDR3 runs to 15 residues. CDR1 is SGHKS and CDR2 is YYEKEE in the germline V gene (reference sequence). Trimming removed 4 bases from V and 1 base from J, with 14 bases in between. In DNA form, the CDR3 reads TGTGCCAGCAGCCTCATGCCCACGGGGAACACTGAAGCTTTCTTT. Translating it yields CASSLMPTGNTEAFF.

This clonotype was seen ten or more times. The V and J genes are TRBV6-1 and TRBJ1-5, with D hard to call. CDR1 and CDR2 from the germline V gene are MNHNS and SASEGT. Trimming pared 4 bases from V and 1 base from J, leaving 11 bases between. There are 15 residues in the CDR3. The DNA for the CDR3 is TGTGCCAGCAGTGGAGGAAGCGCCAGCAATCAGCCCCAGCATTTT. This encodes CASSGGSASNQPQHF.

This clonotype showed up many times. V gene TRBV7-9 combines with J gene TRBJ2-1, with TRBD2 matching over 7 bases. Trimming at V came to 5 bases and at J to 4 bases, leaving 11 bases not matched to a gene. The germline V gene has CDR1 SEHNR and CDR2 FQNEAQ (reference sequence). The CDR3 totals 16 residues. CDR3: CASSTTSAQNYNEQFF. The CDR3 nucleotides are TGTGCCAGCAGCACCACTAGCGCCCAGAATTACAATGAGCAGTTCTTC.

A note on this clonotype: Germline and junction disagree at one end, which may indicate a read error. The chain has TRBV6-2 or TRBV6-3 and TRBJ1-3; the D is unclear. The CDR3 sequence is 12 residues long. CDR1 and CDR2 from the germline V gene are MNHEY and SVGEGT. CDR3 loop: CANSSDGNTIYF. CDR3 sequence (DNA): TGTGCCAACAGTAGTGACGGAAACACCATATATTTT.

The chain recombines TRBV10-1 with TRBJ2-3; D is unresolved. CDR1 is WNHNN and CDR2 is SYGVQD in the germline V gene (reference sequence). The V end was cut by 2 bases, the J end by 2 bases, with 5 bases between. This CDR3 is 13 amino acids long. In DNA form, the CDR3 reads TGCGCCAGCAGTGAGGCACTCACAGATACGCAGTATTTT. It specifies CASSEALTDTQYF.

This clonotype has at least ten counts. This chain connects TRBV6-1 to TRBJ1-1; TRBD1 agrees at 7 bases. Losses at the gene ends were 6 bases for V and 1 base for J; bases not matched to a gene: 5. The CDR3 consists of 14 residues. Germline V gives CDR1 MNHNS, CDR2 SASEGT. CDR3 region: CASRQTGQNTEAFF. The CDR3 nucleotides read TGTGCCAGCAGACAGACAGGGCAGAACACTGAAGCTTTCTTT.

This clonotype appeared many times. The rearrangement links TRBV18 to TRBJ1-6; TRBD1 aligns across 7 bases. CDR3 length: 14 amino acids. The germline gives CDR1 KGHSH, CDR2 LQKENI. The ends lost 2 bases at V and 5 bases at J; junction bases unmatched: 0. CDR3 bases: TGTGCCAGCTCACCAGGGACAGATAATTCACCCCTCCACTTT. Its translation: CASSPGTDNSPLHF.

This clonotype was observed at least ten times. J is TRBJ2-3 and V is TRBV4-1, with D possibly matching TRBD1 (6 bases). This CDR3 comprises 17 residues. Germline CDR1 and CDR2: MGHRA and YSYEKL. V dropped 0 bases and J dropped 2 bases, with 15 bases sitting between them. The CDR3 DNA reads TGCGCCAGCAGCCAAGAACCGGACAGCCGATTCACAGATACGCAGTATTTT. Translated: CASSQEPDSRFTDTQYF.

This clonotype was detected ten times or more. The chain is built from TRBV3-1 and TRBJ1-1, with D possibly TRBD1 on 6 matching bases. CDR3 length: 16 residues. Trimming pared 0 bases from V and 5 bases from J, leaving 16 bases between. Germline lookup yields CDR1 LGHDT and CDR2 YNNKEL (reference sequence). The CDR3 loop is CASSQEFTGWATEAFF. CDR3 sequence (DNA): TGTGCCAGCAGCCAAGAATTTACAGGGTGGGCGACTGAAGCTTTCTTT.

This clonotype was picked up a small number of times. This may stem from a read error, because a much larger clone lies one nucleotide away. V gene TRBV7-9 combines with J gene TRBJ2-1; D is perhaps TRBD2 (6 bases). CDR1 and CDR2 from the germline V gene are SEHNR and FQNEAQ (reference sequence). Trimming stripped 5 bases from V and 5 bases from J, with 16 bases between. CDR3 size: 15 residues. The CDR3 DNA reads as TGTGCCAGCAGCCTGACGGCCGGGACTCACAATGAGCAGTTCTTC. This codes for CASSLTAGTHNEQFF.

For this clonotype: This may be a read error, as it is one base from a much larger clone. The chain uses TRBV27 and TRBJ2-5; 13 bases align to TRBD2. This CDR3 spans 20 amino acids. Germline CDR1 is MNHEY and CDR2 is SMNVEV (reference sequence). The CDR3 DNA reads TGTGCCAGCAATTTAAGTGTCGAGACTAGCGGGAGGCCTTACCAAGAGACCCAGTACTTC. Translated, it gives CASNLSVETSGRPYQETQYF.

The chain recombines TRBV3-1 with TRBJ1-3; no clear D. The CDR3 loop spans 18 amino acids. V lost 0 bases, J lost 0 bases, and 15 bases lay in between. CDR1 LGHDT and CDR2 YNNKEL come from the germline V gene (reference sequence). In DNA, the CDR3 is TGTGCCAGCAGCCAAGAGCCACGATGGTTGTCCTCTGGAAACACCATATATTTT. Translated: CASSQEPRWLSSGNTIYF. The full variable domain, with the rest looked up from reference TRBV3-1 and TRBJ1-3, is DTAVSQTPKYLVTQMGNDKSIKCEQNLGHDTMYWYKQDSKKFLKIMFSYNNKELIINETVPNRFSPKSPDKAHLNLHINSLELGDSAVYFCASSQEPRWLSSGNTIYFGEGSWLTVV.

This clonotype has ten or more counts. The chain joins TRBV6-6 to TRBJ1-1; the match to TRBD1 covers 8 bases. The CDR3 loop spans 17 amino acids. V lost 1 base to trimming and J lost 11 bases; unmatched junction nucleotides: 18. From germline, CDR1 is MNHNY and CDR2 SVGAGI (reference sequence). The CDR3 here is CASSYFWPGGGSSEAFF. CDR3 sequence (DNA): TGTGCCAGCAGTTACTTTTGGCCAGGGGGCGGTAGTTCGGAGGCTTTCTTT.

This sequence joins TRBV6-1 and TRBJ2-1, with 7 bases matching TRBD1. V lost 6 bases and J lost 2; bases outside the gene matches: 13. The CDR3 has 17 residues. Germline CDR1 MNHNS, CDR2 SASEGT. As DNA, the CDR3 is TGTGCCAGCAGCGACCTTAGGACAGGAATAACCTACAATGAGCAGTTCTTC. This translates into CASSDLRTGITYNEQFF.

In its sample, this clonotype was seen a few times. The chain has TRBV11-2 and TRBJ2-3; 7 bases are a match to TRBD2. The germline gives CDR1 SGHAT, CDR2 FQNNGV. CDR3 length: 14 amino acids. Germline trimming cut 6 bases from V and 0 bases from J; bases unmatched to any gene: 3. CDR3 amino acids: CASRDSGSTDTQYF. Here the CDR3 DNA reads TGTGCCAGCAGGGATAGCGGGAGCACAGATACGCAGTATTTT. Drawing the rest from reference TRBV11-2 and TRBJ2-3, the complete variable domain is EAGVAQSPRYKIIEKRQSVAFWCNPISGHATLYWYQQILGQGPKLLIQFQNNGVVDDSQLPKDRFSAERLKGVDSTLKIQPAKLEDSAVYLCASRDSGSTDTQYFGPGTRLTVL.

This clonotype has at least ten counts. The V and J genes are TRBV12-3 or TRBV12-4 and TRBJ1-3; no clear D. The CDR3 sequence is 15 residues long. V lost 6 bases to trimming and J lost 0 bases, with 12 bases between them. CDR3 nucleotide sequence: TGTGCCAGCAGCCTCTTAGACCGCTCTGGAAACACCATATATTTT. As protein: CASSLLDRSGNTIYF.

This clonotype was recorded at least ten times. V and J are TRBV6-4 and TRBJ2-2; 11 nucleotides align to TRBD2. Germline V gene lookup returns CDR1 MRHNA and CDR2 SNTAGT. The CDR3 consists of 14 residues. Trimming removed 7 bases from V and 3 bases from J; junction bases left unmatched: 1. The CDR3 bases are TGTGCCAGCAAACTAGCGGGAGACACCGGGGAGCTGTTTTTT. Amino acid sequence: CASKLAGDTGELFF.

This clonotype came up many times. This chain links TRBV30 with TRBJ1-4; 7 bases are a match to TRBD1. Germline loops: CDR1 GTSNPN, CDR2 SVGIG (reference sequence). The CDR3 consists of 14 residues. Germline trimming cut 0 bases from V and 8 bases from J; bases unmatched to any gene: 6. CDR3 residues: CAWSVAGGREKLFF. CDR3 nucleotides: TGTGCCTGGAGTGTAGCAGGGGGAAGAGAAAAACTGTTTTTT.

In this sample, this clonotype turned up many times. This chain links TRBV28 with TRBJ2-6; D unclear. Germline CDR1 reads MDHEN; CDR2 reads SYDVKM. The CDR3 is 14 amino acids. V lost 7 bases and J 4 bases, leaving 11 bases between the germline ends. CDR3 protein: CASKWGAGANVLTF. Here the CDR3 DNA reads TGTGCCAGCAAATGGGGTGCAGGGGCCAACGTCCTGACTTTC.

This clonotype came up many times. The chain carries TRBV6-1 and TRBJ2-3, with 8 nucleotides matching TRBD1. Trimming cost V 1 base and J 2 bases; bases outside gene matches: 5. This CDR3 comprises 16 residues. Per germline, CDR1 MNHNS and CDR2 SASEGT. The CDR3 here is CASSEGTGSHTDTQYF. The CDR3 DNA is TGTGCCAGCAGTGAAGGGACAGGGTCCCACACAGATACGCAGTATTTT.

This clonotype was seen ten or more times. This chain links TRBV18 with TRBJ1-2; TRBD1 aligns across 7 bases. V gave up 5 bases and J gave up 10 bases; unmatched junction bases: 13. The CDR3 contains 14 residues. Germline lookup yields CDR1 KGHSH and CDR2 LQKENI. The CDR3 loop reads CASSGKNRGAVYTF. The CDR3 DNA is TGTGCCAGCTCAGGAAAGAACAGGGGTGCGGTCTACACCTTC.

This clonotype has only a few counts. The chain couples TRBV7-6 to TRBJ1-1; tentatively, D is TRBD1 (5 bases). The CDR3 sequence is 16 residues long. The V gene's germline CDR1 is SGHVS and CDR2 FNYEAQ. Trimming pared 2 bases from V and 0 bases from J, leaving 13 bases between. This CDR3 reads CASSLWGFQMNTEAFF. CDR3 sequence (DNA): TGTGCCAGCAGCTTATGGGGGTTTCAGATGAACACTGAAGCTTTCTTT.

The chain couples TRBV7-2 to TRBJ2-7; D tentatively fits TRBD1 or TRBD2 (6 bases each). Trimming took 3 bases from V and 6 from J, leaving 12 bases between them. This CDR3 spans 13 amino acids. The germline CDR1 and CDR2 sequences are SGHTA and FQGNSA. As DNA, the CDR3 is TGTGCCAGCAGCTTCCGGGAGACAGGCGAGCAGTACTTC. Amino acids: CASSFRETGEQYF. Looking up the rest from reference TRBV7-2 and TRBJ2-7 gives the full variable domain: GAGVSQSPSNKVTEKGKDVELRCDPISGHTALYWYRQSLGQGLEFLIYFQGNSAPDKSGLPSDRFSAERTGGSVSTLTIQRTQQEDSAVYLCASSFRETGEQYFGPGTRLTVT.

This clonotype was seen ten or more times. This chain links TRBV4-1 with TRBJ1-4; D uncertain. V gave up 3 bases and J gave up 6 bases, with 14 bases separating them. The CDR3 length is 15 residues. Germline values: CDR1 MGHRA, CDR2 YSYEKL. The CDR3 coding sequence is TGCGCCAGCAGCCACAAACCCTGGAGTGATGAAAAACTGTTTTTT. This encodes CASSHKPWSDEKLFF.

The chain is built from TRBV4-1 and TRBJ2-1; 12 positions match TRBD2. CDR1 is MGHRA and CDR2 is YSYEKL in the germline V gene. The CDR3 covers 18 residues. The V and J ends lost 4 bases and 5 bases, in that order; junction bases with no gene match: 12. The CDR3 loop reads CASSRGLAGPAPDNEQFF. For the CDR3, the DNA is TGCGCCAGCAGCCGGGGACTAGCGGGTCCAGCACCCGACAATGAGCAGTTCTTC.

This clonotype was counted only a few times. The V call is TRBV7-6, the J call TRBJ2-2, with TRBD1 as a possible D gene (6 bases). V lost 6 bases and J lost 0, with 14 bases in between. The CDR3 loop spans 16 amino acids. Germline CDR1 and CDR2: SGHVS and FNYEAQ. The CDR3 loop reads CASRSTGTPNTGELFF. CDR3 DNA sequence: TGTGCCAGCAGATCCACCGGGACACCGAACACCGGGGAGCTGTTTTTT.

In its sample, this clonotype was seen a few times. One end of the junction is discordant with germline, which a read error may explain. The V and J genes are TRBV6-2 or TRBV6-3 and TRBJ2-1; D is possibly TRBD2 (5 bases). Germline loops: CDR1 MNHEY, CDR2 SVGEGT. This CDR3 is built from 13 residues. CDR3 amino acids: CASTGRGYNEQSF. CDR3 nucleotide sequence: TGTGCCAGCACTGGACGGGGTTACAATGAGCAGTCCTTC.